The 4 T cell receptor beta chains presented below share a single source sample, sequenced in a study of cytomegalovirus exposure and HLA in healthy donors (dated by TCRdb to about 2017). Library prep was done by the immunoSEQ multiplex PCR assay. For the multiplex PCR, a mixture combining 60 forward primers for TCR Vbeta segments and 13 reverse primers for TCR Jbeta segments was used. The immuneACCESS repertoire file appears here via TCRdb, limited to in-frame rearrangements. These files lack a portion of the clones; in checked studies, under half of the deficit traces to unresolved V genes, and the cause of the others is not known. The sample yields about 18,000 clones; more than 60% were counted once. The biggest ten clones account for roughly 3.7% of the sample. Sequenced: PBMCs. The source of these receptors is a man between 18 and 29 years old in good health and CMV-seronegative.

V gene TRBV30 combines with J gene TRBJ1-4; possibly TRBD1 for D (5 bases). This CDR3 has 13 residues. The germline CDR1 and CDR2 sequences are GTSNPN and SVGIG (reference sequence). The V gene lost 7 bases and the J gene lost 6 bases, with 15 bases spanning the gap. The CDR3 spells CASNGRGDEKLFF. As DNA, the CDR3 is TGTGCCTCCAATGGAAGGGGCGATGAAAAACTGTTTTTT.

The CDR3 DNA sequence: TGCGCCAGCAGCTTTTACGGGGACTCCTACGAGCAGTACTTC. Its protein product is CASSFYGDSYEQYF. This chain connects TRBV5-1 to TRBJ2-7; possible D gene TRBD2, 5 bases. This CDR3 spans 14 amino acids. The V end lost 2 bases, the J end lost 0 bases, and 9 bases lay between the germline ends. CDR1 and CDR2 (germline): SGHRS, YFSETQ.

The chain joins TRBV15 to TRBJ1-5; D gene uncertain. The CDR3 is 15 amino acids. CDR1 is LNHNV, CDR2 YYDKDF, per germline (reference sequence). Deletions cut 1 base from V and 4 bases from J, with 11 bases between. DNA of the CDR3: TGTGCCACCAGCAGAGTAAGGGAGGGTAATCAGCCCCAGCATTTT. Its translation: CATSRVREGNQPQHF.

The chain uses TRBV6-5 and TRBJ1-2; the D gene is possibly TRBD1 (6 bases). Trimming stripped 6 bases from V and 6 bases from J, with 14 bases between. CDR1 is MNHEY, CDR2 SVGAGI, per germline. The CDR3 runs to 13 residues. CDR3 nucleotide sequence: TGTGCCAGCAGGAACCGGGACACCGATGGCTACACCTTC. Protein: CASRNRDTDGYTF.